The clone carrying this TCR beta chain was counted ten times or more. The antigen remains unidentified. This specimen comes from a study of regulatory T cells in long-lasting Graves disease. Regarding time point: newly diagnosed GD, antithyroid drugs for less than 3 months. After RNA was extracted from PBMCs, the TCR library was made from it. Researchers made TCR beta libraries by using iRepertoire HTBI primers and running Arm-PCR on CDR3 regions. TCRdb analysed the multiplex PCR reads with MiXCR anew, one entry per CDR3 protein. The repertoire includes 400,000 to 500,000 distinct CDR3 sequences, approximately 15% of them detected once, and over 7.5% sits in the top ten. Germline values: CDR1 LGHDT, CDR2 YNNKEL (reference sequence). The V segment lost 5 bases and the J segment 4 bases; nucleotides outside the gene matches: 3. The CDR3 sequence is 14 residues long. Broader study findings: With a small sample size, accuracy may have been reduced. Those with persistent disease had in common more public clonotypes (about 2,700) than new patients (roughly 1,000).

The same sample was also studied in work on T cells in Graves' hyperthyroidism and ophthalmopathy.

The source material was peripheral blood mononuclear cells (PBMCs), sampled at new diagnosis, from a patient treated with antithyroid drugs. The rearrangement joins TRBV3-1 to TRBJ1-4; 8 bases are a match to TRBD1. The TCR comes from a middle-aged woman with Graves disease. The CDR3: CASSDRGFNEKLFF. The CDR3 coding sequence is TGTGCCAGCAGCGACAGGGGATTTAATGAAAAACTGTTTTTT. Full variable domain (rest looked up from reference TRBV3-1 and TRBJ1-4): DTAVSQTPKYLVTQMGNDKSIKCEQNLGHDTMYWYKQDSKKFLKIMFSYNNKELIINETVPNRFSPKSPDKAHLNLHINSLELGDSAVYFCASSDRGFNEKLFFGSGTQLSVL.